These 16 T cell receptor beta chains were all obtained from the same sample, sequenced in a study of OX40 agonist ivuxolimab in advanced cancers. Clones were read by immunoSEQ multiplex PCR, and TCRdb kept only the in-frame ones, dropping some. The table records just over 90,000 clones, roughly 90% of them present only once. The sequences come from CD4+ or CD8+ T cells sorted from blood, collected in a trial of the OX40 agonist ivuxolimab. All receptors derive from an adult with an advanced solid tumor such as melanoma, head and neck, liver or kidney cancer.

The chain is built from TRBV10-1 and TRBJ2-7; 10 bases are shared with TRBD1. Germline V lookup: CDR1 WNHNN, CDR2 SYGVQD (reference sequence). This CDR3 is 17 amino acids long. The V gene end was trimmed by 5 bases and the J gene end by 3 bases; junction bases not matched to a gene: 13. CDR3 sequence: CASSTHPGTGVNYEQYF. Written as DNA, the CDR3 is TGCGCCAGCAGTACCCATCCCGGGACAGGGGTCAACTACGAGCAGTACTTC.

In its sample, this clone was seen once. J is TRBJ2-7 and V is TRBV7-9, with TRBD2 matching 8 bases. V shed 4 bases, J shed 5 bases, and the junction held 4 bases outside the gene matches. CDR3 size: 13 residues. CDR1 SEHNR and CDR2 FQNEAQ come from the germline V gene (reference sequence). CDR3 in DNA: TGTGCCAGCAGCTGGGGACTAGGACACGAGCAGTACTTC. As protein: CASSWGLGHEQYF.

As concerns this clone: Other nucleotide sequences in the sample specify the same CDR3. The J gene is TRBJ2-1, the V gene TRBV9; possible D gene TRBD2, 5 bases. The CDR3 is made up of 13 amino acids. CDR1 and CDR2 from the germline V gene are SGDLS and YYNGEE. V shed 4 bases and J shed 8 bases, with 13 bases lying between them. In DNA, the CDR3 is TGTGCCAGCAGCCCCCGTAATAGCGATGAGCAGTTCTTC. Protein: CASSPRNSDEQFF.

This chain joins TRBV10-3 and TRBJ2-7; no definite D call. The CDR3 runs to 13 residues. V lost 3 bases to trimming and J lost 2 bases, with 8 bases between them. Germline values: CDR1 ENHRY, CDR2 SYGVKD. The CDR3 protein is CAISEGKTYEQYF. The CDR3 DNA sequence: TGTGCCATCAGTGAAGGGAAAACCTACGAGCAGTACTTC.

The V gene is TRBV4-3, the J gene TRBJ1-5, with D unclear. Per the germline V gene, CDR1 is LGHNA and CDR2 is YSLEER. The CDR3 covers 13 residues. V shed 3 bases and J shed 6 bases, with 9 bases lying between them. The CDR3 DNA is TGCGCCAGCAGCCACACAAGTAGTCAGCCCCAGCATTTT. Protein: CASSHTSSQPQHF.

This clone was picked up a small number of times. The chain employs TRBV27 and TRBJ1-5; tentative D call: TRBD1 (6 bases). This CDR3 spans 14 amino acids. The germline V gene encodes CDR1 MNHEY and CDR2 SMNVEV (reference sequence). The ends were cut back, 6 bases at V and 2 bases at J, with 11 bases in the middle. CDR3 sequence reads: CASSPRGGNQPQHF. As DNA, the CDR3 is TGTGCCAGCAGCCCGAGGGGGGGCAATCAGCCCCAGCATTTT.

The V and J genes are TRBV15 and TRBJ2-1, with D perhaps matching TRBD1 (5 bases). In germline, CDR1 is LNHNV, CDR2 YYDKDF (reference sequence). The V and J ends lost 3 bases and 5 bases respectively, with 5 bases between them. The CDR3 length is 12 residues. CDR3 residues: CATSSRDNEQFF. CDR3 DNA sequence: TGTGCCACCAGCAGCAGGGACAATGAGCAGTTCTTC. The full variable domain, its missing parts supplied by reference TRBV15 and TRBJ2-1, is DAMVIQNPRYQVTQFGKPVTLSCSQTLNHNVMYWYQQKSSQAPKLLFHYYDKDFNNEADTPDNFQSRRPNTSFCFLDIRSPGLGDTAMYLCATSSRDNEQFFGPGTRLTVL.

The chain uses TRBV27 and TRBJ2-3; 9 bases are shared with TRBD1. The CDR3 runs 16 residues. V was pared by 5 bases and J by 5 bases, with 11 bases of the junction left unmatched. Per germline, CDR1 MNHEY and CDR2 SMNVEV (reference sequence). The CDR3 DNA follows: TGTGCCAGCAGTCCTTACTGGACAGGGGTGCAAGATACGCAGTATTTT. Translated, it gives CASSPYWTGVQDTQYF.

The chain uses TRBV27 and TRBJ2-1, with D perhaps matching TRBD1 or TRBD2 (5 bases each). Germline CDR1 reads MNHEY; CDR2 reads SMNVEV (reference sequence). V was clipped by 4 bases and J by 7 bases, with 14 bases between them. The CDR3 is 14 amino acids. The DNA for the CDR3 is TGTGCCAGCAGTTACCGGGACGGCTTTAATGAGCAGTTCTTC. Translation: CASSYRDGFNEQFF.

V gene TRBV6-1 combines with J gene TRBJ2-1; D gene unclear. V shed 6 bases and J shed 3 bases, with 6 bases lying between them. The CDR3 is made up of 12 amino acids. Germline CDR1 and CDR2: MNHNS and SASEGT. The CDR3 loop is CASRVSYNEQFF. CDR3 DNA: TGTGCCAGCAGGGTAAGCTACAATGAGCAGTTCTTC.

This chain joins TRBV7-6 and TRBJ2-1; 7 bases map to TRBD2. The CDR3 runs 14 residues. V was pared by 2 bases and J by 5 bases, with 3 bases of the junction left unmatched. Germline CDR1 and CDR2: SGHVS and FNYEAQ. This CDR3 reads CASSLWAGDNEQFF. DNA for the CDR3: TGTGCCAGCAGCTTATGGGCGGGAGACAATGAGCAGTTCTTC.

The V and J genes are TRBV10-2 and TRBJ1-2, with D unclear. Per germline, CDR1 WSHSY and CDR2 SAAADI. Trimming removed 2 bases at V and 8 bases at J, with 6 bases between. There are 11 residues in the CDR3. CDR3 loop: CASSEGAGYTF. The CDR3 DNA is TGCGCCAGCAGTGAGGGCGCGGGCTACACCTTC.

The J gene is TRBJ2-1, the V gene TRBV6-5; possible D gene TRBD2, 6 bases. Germline V gene lookup returns CDR1 MNHEY and CDR2 SVGAGI. The ends were cut back, 2 bases at V and 9 bases at J, with 14 bases in the middle. This CDR3 is built from 14 residues. The CDR3, as DNA: TGTGCCAGCAGTTACGGACTCCTCGGGGGTGAGCAGTTCTTC. Encoded protein: CASSYGLLGGEQFF.

The chain combines TRBV27 with TRBJ2-1; D remains ambiguous. The CDR3 contains 13 residues. In germline, CDR1 is MNHEY, CDR2 SMNVEV (reference sequence). Trimming took off 2 bases at V and 3 bases at J, with 5 bases between the two ends. Written as DNA, the CDR3 is TGTGCCAGCAGTTTAGGTAGCTACAATGAGCAGTTCTTC. This translates into CASSLGSYNEQFF.

This clone appeared once. The V call is TRBV2, the J call TRBJ1-1, with TRBD1 as a possible D gene (5 bases). The CDR3 spans 14 residues. Trimming took off 1 base at V and 3 bases at J, with 9 bases between the two ends. Germline V gives CDR1 SNHLY, CDR2 FYNNEI. The CDR3 region is CASSEGGRDTEAFF. In nucleotides, the CDR3 is TGTGCCAGCAGTGAAGGGGGACGTGACACTGAAGCTTTCTTT.

The gene calls are TRBV7-2 and TRBJ1-1; 9 nucleotides line up with TRBD1. Germline V gene data show CDR1 as SGHTA and CDR2 as FQGNSA. There are 16 residues in the CDR3. The J segment lost 5 bases and the V segment lost 2 bases, leaving 9 bases of the junction unmatched. CDR3 nucleotides: TGTGCCAGCAGCTTACTTGGGACAGGGAGTGGTACTGAAGCTTTCTTT. Amino acid sequence: CASSLLGTGSGTEAFF. Drawing the rest from reference TRBV7-2 and TRBJ1-1, the complete variable domain is GAGVSQSPSNKVTEKGKDVELRCDPISGHTALYWYRQSLGQGLEFLIYFQGNSAPDKSGLPSDRFSAERTGGSVSTLTIQRTQQEDSAVYLCASSLLGTGSGTEAFFGQGTRLTVV.